This T cell receptor beta chain was recorded in a study of blood T cell repertoires in COVID-19. Study overall: PBMCs, B-cell-depleted T cells, or T cells were the source of the cDNA or gDNA that made up the material.

In the source study's methods: Scientists estimated how many nucleated cells there were by amplifying reference gene primers. Produced via immunoSEQ multiplex PCR; TCRdb's table is partial and in-frame only. Clone size and V and J calls were adopted from that table, with D and trimming inferred from the DNA. The table includes 350,000 to 550,000 clones, approximately 90% detected once. There are 14 residues in the CDR3. CDR1 is WSHSY, CDR2 SAAADI, per germline. Trimming shortened V by 7 bases and J by 5 bases, and 15 bases separated the two germline ends. Sequenced input: peripheral blood. The gene calls are TRBV10-2 and TRBJ1-5; TRBD1 might be the D (5 bases). This receptor was obtained from a woman aged 30 to 39 with acute or convalescent COVID-19. The DNA of the CDR3 is TGCGCCAGCACGACCCGGGGACTCCATCAGCCCCAGCATTTT. It encodes CASTTRGLHQPQHF.